Listed below are T cell receptor beta chains from one sample, sequenced in a study of T-cell memory formation after mild COVID-19. TCRdb recomputed calls from the 5' RACE reads with MiXCR, one row per CDR3 protein. The table has around 390,000 distinct CDR3 sequences, roughly 15% seen once. The sequencing input was PBMCs or a T cell subset sorted from them (not recorded which). Receptor source: a man aged 18 to 30 who had mild COVID-19 (a few samples of this study predate the infection). Cell type and time point are not known. CDR3s include the opening cysteine and the closing phenylalanine or tryptophan. The order of the fields is V gene, clone size, J gene, D gene, CDR3 protein, CDR3 DNA. D genes are given only for firm matches. Clone size is given for some rows only: seen once, a few or many times, or a class if the clone is expanded.

TRBV5-6	few	TRBJ2-1	TRBD2	CASSFPGGFDNEQFF	TGTGCCAGCAGCTTTCCGGGGGGGTTTGACAATGAGCAGTTCTTC
TRBV28	few	TRBJ2-5	-	CARTRRGDQETQYF	TGTGCCAGGACCCGCCGGGGAGACCAAGAGACCCAGTACTTC
TRBV6-2/TRBV6-3	-	TRBJ2-3	-	CASSSLRDRLESTDTQYF	TGTGCCAGCAGTTCCCTTCGAGACAGGCTGGAGAGCACAGATACGCAGTATTTT
TRBV15	-	TRBJ1-5	TRBD1	CATSGTGGNQPQHF	TGTGCCACCAGCGGGACAGGAGGCAATCAGCCCCAGCATTTT
TRBV5-1	few	TRBJ1-4	-	CASSLVLREKLFF	TGCGCCAGCAGCCTGGTACTAAGGGAAAAACTGTTTTTT
TRBV6-5	few	TRBJ1-3	-	CASTQRGPGNTIYF	TGTGCCAGCACTCAGAGGGGCCCGGGAAACACCATATATTTT
TRBV20-1	few	TRBJ2-2	-	CSARVRGRANTGELFF	TGCAGTGCTAGAGTGAGGGGGAGGGCGAACACCGGGGAGCTGTTTTTT
TRBV3-2	few	TRBJ2-5	-	CASSQAPPLGGGETQYF	TGTGCCAGCAGCCAAGCCCCACCTCTTGGGGGAGGCGAGACCCAGTACTTC
TRBV7-9	-	TRBJ1-2	-	CASSSGGPSNYGYTF	TGTGCCAGCAGCTCGGGCGGGCCGTCTAACTATGGCTACACCTTC
TRBV12-2	-	TRBJ1-2	-	CASRLALSGQGYYGYTF	TGTGCAAGTCGCTTAGCGCTCTCGGGACAGGGGTACTATGGCTACACCTTC
TRBV7-6	-	TRBJ2-5	-	CASSPSYRETQYF	TGTGCCAGCAGCCCCAGTTATCGGGAGACCCAGTACTTC
TRBV9	few	TRBJ2-7	-	CASSVRSDGSYEQYF	TGTGCCAGCAGCGTTAGATCGGACGGCTCCTACGAGCAGTACTTC
TRBV7-2	few	TRBJ2-3	TRBD2	CASSYSGGAPDTQYF	TGTGCCAGCAGCTATAGCGGGGGGGCCCCAGATACGCAGTATTTT
TRBV5-1	-	TRBJ2-5	TRBD1	CASSVQGAGETQYF	TGCGCCAGCAGCGTACAGGGGGCTGGAGAGACCCAGTACTTC
TRBV5-8	few	TRBJ1-6	-	CASTQAYRGSPLHF	TGTGCCAGCACACAGGCCTACAGAGGTTCACCCCTCCACTTT
TRBV10-3	many	TRBJ1-4	TRBD1	CAISEGQGPNGEKLFF	TGTGCCATCAGTGAGGGACAGGGACCTAACGGTGAAAAACTGTTTTTT
TRBV20-1	few	TRBJ2-5	-	CSVDRPLETQYF	TGCAGTGTCGACAGGCCGCTTGAGACCCAGTACTTC
TRBV7-9	-	TRBJ2-7	TRBD1	CASSQGPGTVTYEQYF	TGTGCCAGCAGCCAAGGGCCCGGGACAGTGACCTACGAGCAGTACTTC
TRBV6-5	many	TRBJ2-7	TRBD2	CASSTTLAGGTYEQYF	TGTGCCAGCAGCACCACCTTGGCGGGGGGTACCTACGAGCAGTACTTC
TRBV5-6	few	TRBJ2-2	TRBD1	CASSLPGTGNTGELFF	TGTGCCAGCAGCTTGCCTGGGACAGGGAACACCGGGGAGCTGTTTTTT
TRBV5-1	few	TRBJ2-7	TRBD1	CASSPGTGGRYVSYEQYF	TGCGCCAGCAGTCCCGGGACAGGGGGACGATATGTCTCCTACGAGCAGTACTTC
TRBV5-1	many	TRBJ2-3	-	CASSLPGLSSTDTQYF	TGCGCCAGCAGCTTGCCAGGCCTGTCTAGCACAGATACGCAGTATTTT
TRBV15	-	TRBJ2-3	TRBD2	CATSRERAGVADTQYF	TGTGCCACCAGCAGAGAGAGAGCGGGGGTCGCAGATACGCAGTATTTT
TRBV11-2	few	TRBJ2-7	-	CASSLLGARYEQYF	TGTGCCAGCAGCTTACTGGGGGCACGTTACGAGCAGTACTTC
TRBV20-1	-	TRBJ2-1	-	CSARAPRGTAVSSYNEQFF	TGCAGTGCTAGAGCGCCACGGGGGACGGCTGTGAGCTCCTACAATGAGCAGTTCTTC
TRBV5-1	few	TRBJ2-3	-	CASRGESTDTQYF	TGCGCCAGCAGGGGAGAGAGCACAGATACGCAGTATTTT
TRBV29-1	few	TRBJ2-7	-	CSFASFYEQYF	TGCAGCTTTGCTAGTTTCTACGAGCAGTACTTC
TRBV5-6	-	TRBJ1-2	-	CASSRPGRDSTF	TGTGCCAGCAGCCGACCCGGCCGGGACTCCACCTTC
TRBV27	many	TRBJ1-1	-	CASGASAEAFF	TGTGCCAGCGGCGCGTCCGCTGAAGCTTTCTTT
TRBV7-2	-	TRBJ2-1	TRBD1	CASSLADRNYNEQFF	TGTGCCAGCAGCTTAGCGGACAGGAACTACAATGAGCAGTTCTTC
TRBV20-1	few	TRBJ1-1	TRBD1	CSARDGTVGEAFF	TGCAGTGCTAGAGATGGGACAGTAGGTGAAGCTTTCTTT
TRBV7-9	-	TRBJ2-3	-	CASSLGLEDPKSETDTQYF	TGTGCCAGCAGCTTAGGTTTAGAGGACCCCAAATCAGAGACAGATACGCAGTATTTT
TRBV11-2	-	TRBJ2-1	-	CASSLYRVGNEQFF	TGTGCCAGCAGCTTGTACAGGGTAGGGAATGAGCAGTTCTTC
TRBV4-1	-	TRBJ2-7	TRBD1	CASSSTRDRSYEQYF	TGCGCCAGCAGCTCTACCCGGGACAGGTCCTACGAGCAGTACTTC
TRBV25-1	few	TRBJ2-5	-	CASRAGETQYF	TGTGCCAGCAGAGCGGGCGAGACCCAGTACTTC
TRBV5-5	few	TRBJ1-4	-	CASSTGHHATNEKLFF	TGTGCCAGCAGCACGGGACACCATGCAACTAATGAAAAACTGTTTTTT
TRBV5-1	few	TRBJ2-3	TRBD2	CASSLGTSGKSTDTQYF	TGCGCCAGCAGCTTGGGGACTAGCGGTAAGAGCACAGATACGCAGTATTTT
TRBV30	-	TRBJ2-2	-	CAWSVFGSNTGELFF	TGTGCCTGGAGTGTGTTCGGTTCGAACACCGGGGAGCTGTTTTTT
TRBV12-3/TRBV12-4	-	TRBJ2-7	-	CASRIGGSYEQYF	TGTGCCAGCAGGATTGGGGGCTCCTACGAGCAGTACTTC
TRBV12-3/TRBV12-4	few	TRBJ1-1	-	CASTLLRPEAFF	TGTGCCAGCACTCTTCTCAGACCTGAAGCTTTCTTT